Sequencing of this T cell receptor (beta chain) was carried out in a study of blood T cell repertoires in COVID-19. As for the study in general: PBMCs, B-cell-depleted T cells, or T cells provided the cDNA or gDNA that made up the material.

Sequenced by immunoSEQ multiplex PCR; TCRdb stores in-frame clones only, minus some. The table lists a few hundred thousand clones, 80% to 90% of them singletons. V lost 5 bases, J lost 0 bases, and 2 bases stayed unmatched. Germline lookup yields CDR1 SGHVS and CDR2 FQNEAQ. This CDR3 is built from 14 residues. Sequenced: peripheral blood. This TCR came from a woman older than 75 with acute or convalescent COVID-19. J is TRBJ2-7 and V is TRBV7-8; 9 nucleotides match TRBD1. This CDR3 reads CASSGTGSSYEQYF. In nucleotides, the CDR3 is TGTGCCAGCAGCGGGACAGGGAGCTCCTACGAGCAGTACTTC.